What follows is one TCR beta chain and its context. This entry comes from a study of PD-L1 blockade in urothelial cancer. Background on the study: Bladder-origin urothelial cancer in males described about 90% of the 29 patients. Between 0 and 3 prior chemotherapy regimens had been given to patients. Median blood clonality was roughly 0.078, with 75,000 to 100,000 unique TCRs.

Assay: immunoSEQ multiplex PCR; the TCRdb copy retains only in-frame clones and omits some. Among around 82,000 clones, 84% were seen once, and the ten largest hold around 2.1%. As to time point: pretreatment peripheral blood. All patients handed over anywhere from 1 to 8 samples, pretreatment and on-treatment. Trimming took 3 bases from V and 5 from J; bases not matched to a gene: 6. The CDR3 runs 15 residues. CDR1 and CDR2 (germline): MNHNS, SASEGT. This TCR came from a man aged 60-69 years with urothelial cancer. The sample in question was PBMCs, obtained around atezolizumab (anti-PD-L1) treatment. The chain employs TRBV6-1 and TRBJ1-1; 10 bases fit TRBD1. CDR3 sequence reads: CASSDPDRGGTEAFF. The CDR3 nucleotides read TGTGCCAGCAGTGACCCGGACAGGGGGGGGACTGAAGCTTTCTTT.